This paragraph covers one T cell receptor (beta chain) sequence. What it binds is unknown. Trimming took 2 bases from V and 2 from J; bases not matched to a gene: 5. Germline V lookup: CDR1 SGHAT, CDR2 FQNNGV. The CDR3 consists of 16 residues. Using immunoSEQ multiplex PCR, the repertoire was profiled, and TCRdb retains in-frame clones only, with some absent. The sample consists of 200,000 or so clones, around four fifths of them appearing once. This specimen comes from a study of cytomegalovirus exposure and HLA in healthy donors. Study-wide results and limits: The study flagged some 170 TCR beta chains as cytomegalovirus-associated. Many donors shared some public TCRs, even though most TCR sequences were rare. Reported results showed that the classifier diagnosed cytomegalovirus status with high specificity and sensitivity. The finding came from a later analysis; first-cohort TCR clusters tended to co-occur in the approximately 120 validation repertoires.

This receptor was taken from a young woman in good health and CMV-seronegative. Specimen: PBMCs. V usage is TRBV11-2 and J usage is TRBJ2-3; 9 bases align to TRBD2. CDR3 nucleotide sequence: TGTGCCAGCAGCTTAACTAGCGGGCACTCCACAGATACGCAGTATTTT. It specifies CASSLTSGHSTDTQYF.